These 24 T cell receptor beta chains originate from one sample sequenced in a study of blood T cell repertoires in COVID-19. Libraries were prepared by immunoSEQ multiplex PCR; TCRdb keeps only in-frame clonotypes and omits some of them. The sample includes tens of thousands of clones, more than 90% of them seen just once. Sequences were obtained from peripheral blood. Every receptor here comes from a woman older than 75 with acute or convalescent COVID-19.

This clone has only one observation. This chain's CDR3 is CASSYSVGSYEQYF. CDR3 DNA: TGTGCCAGCAGTTACTCCGTCGGCTCCTACGAGCAGTACTTC. The rearrangement joins TRBV6-5 to TRBJ2-7; D not certain. The V gene's germline CDR1 is MNHEY and CDR2 SVGAGI. Trimming pared 0 bases from V and 0 bases from J, leaving 6 bases between. The CDR3 spans 14 residues.

V and J are TRBV3-1 (or the pseudogene TRBV3-2) and TRBJ2-1; 7 bases align to TRBD2. Per the germline V gene, CDR1 is LGHDT and CDR2 is YNNKEL (reference sequence). This CDR3 is 17 amino acids long. With 1 base clipped from V and 1 base from J, the junction kept 7 bases outside the gene matches. CDR3: CASSQGRDSGSYNEQFF. In nucleotides, the CDR3 is TGTGCCAGCAGCCAAGGTCGGGATAGCGGGTCCTACAATGAGCAGTTCTTC.

In DNA form, the CDR3 reads TGTGCCAGCAGCGTAGATGGCAGTCGAAACTATGGCTACACCTTC. Protein: CASSVDGSRNYGYTF. This sequence joins TRBV9 and TRBJ1-2, with D unclear. This CDR3 contains 15 residues. Trimming pared 0 bases from V and 2 bases from J, leaving 11 bases between. Germline V gene data show CDR1 as SGDLS and CDR2 as YYNGEE.

The chain is built from TRBV18 and TRBJ2-1; tentatively, D is TRBD2 (6 bases). V was cut by 4 bases and J by 3 bases, with 16 bases left in between. There are 16 residues in the CDR3. The V gene's germline CDR1 is KGHSH and CDR2 LQKENI. CDR3 sequence (DNA): TGTGCCAGCTCACTAAGGCGGGGTCTGAACTACAATGAGCAGTTCTTC. Translating gives CASSLRRGLNYNEQFF.

This clone was observed a single time. V gene TRBV5-4 combines with J gene TRBJ2-3; D perhaps matches TRBD2 (5 bases). Germline V gene sequence: CDR1 SGHNT, CDR2 YYREEE (reference sequence). This CDR3 is built from 16 residues. Trimming left V 1 base short and J 3 bases short, with 15 bases between. CDR3 sequence reads: CASSLTVLAGTDTQYF. The DNA of the CDR3 is TGTGCCAGCAGCTTGACCGTGCTAGCAGGAACAGATACGCAGTATTTT.

The chain is built from TRBV9 and TRBJ2-3; 8 bases map to TRBD2. The germline V gene encodes CDR1 SGDLS and CDR2 YYNGEE. This CDR3 has 15 residues. J lost 2 bases, V lost 0 bases, and 2 bases had no gene match. The CDR3 DNA sequence: TGTGCCAGCAGCGTAGCGGGAGGGGTCACAGATACGCAGTATTTT. It is translated as CASSVAGGVTDTQYF.

The rearrangement joins TRBV7-2 to TRBJ2-3; the match to TRBD2 covers 8 bases. Looked up from germline, CDR1 is SGHTA and CDR2 is FQGNSA. V dropped 4 bases and J dropped 3; count of bases not matched to a gene: 9. This CDR3 spans 16 amino acids. This chain's CDR3 is CASSSSGSGSTDTQYF. CDR3 bases: TGTGCCAGCAGCTCGAGCGGGAGTGGGAGTACAGATACGCAGTATTTT.

V usage is TRBV6-6 and J usage is TRBJ1-1, with 7 positions matching TRBD1. This CDR3 region has 16 residues. The junction had 11 bases not matched to a gene; V was cut back by 4 bases and J by 3 bases. CDR1 and CDR2 (germline): MNHNY, SVGAGI (reference sequence). The CDR3 nucleotides are TGTGCCAGCAGTTCCCTACGGACAGGAGCGGACACTGAAGCTTTCTTT. This codes for CASSSLRTGADTEAFF.

V usage is TRBV4-3 and J usage is TRBJ2-5; 12 positions agree with TRBD2. V was pared by 2 bases and J by 3 bases, with 4 bases of the junction left unmatched. Germline loops: CDR1 LGHNA, CDR2 YSLEER. The length of the CDR3 is 16 residues. As DNA, the CDR3 is TGCGCCAGCAGCCAAACAGGACTAGCGGGAAAAGAGACCCAGTACTTC. It specifies CASSQTGLAGKETQYF.

The table lists this clone with a count of one. The chain couples TRBV5-4 to TRBJ2-3, with D tentatively TRBD1 (5 bases). Germline CDR1 SGHNT, CDR2 YYREEE (reference sequence). The CDR3 is 16 amino acids. Trimming cost V 0 bases and J 0 bases, with 11 bases left between them. The CDR3 sequence is CASSLADRTSTDTQYF. CDR3 DNA sequence: TGTGCCAGCAGCTTGGCCGACAGAACTAGCACAGATACGCAGTATTTT.

The genes are TRBV6-5 and TRBJ1-2, with unresolved D. Trimming pared 0 bases from V and 8 bases from J, leaving 10 bases between. CDR3 length: 13 residues. CDR1 and CDR2 (germline): MNHEY, SVGAGI. The CDR3 loop is CASSYSSLVGYTF. In DNA form, the CDR3 reads TGTGCCAGCAGTTACTCGAGCTTGGTGGGCTACACCTTC.

This rearrangement joins TRBV6-6 to TRBJ2-7, with D possibly TRBD2 on 6 matching bases. Trimming took off 8 bases at V and 6 bases at J, with 20 bases between the two ends. The germline V gene encodes CDR1 MNHNY and CDR2 SVGAGI (reference sequence). CDR3 length: 14 amino acids. Written as DNA, the CDR3 is TGTGCCAGCCGGGCGGCTTTGTTGGGAGGCGAGCAGTACTTC. Its protein product is CASRAALLGGEQYF.

The rearrangement links TRBV27 to TRBJ2-7, with TRBD1 as a possible D gene (6 bases). Trimming cost V 5 bases and J 4 bases, with 24 bases left between them. The CDR3 runs 17 residues. Germline V gene data show CDR1 as MNHEY and CDR2 as SMNVEV (reference sequence). CDR3 coding DNA: TGTGCCAGCAGTCTTACAGGGCTCGAGGTACGATCTTACGAGCAGTACTTC. Protein product: CASSLTGLEVRSYEQYF.

The chain recombines TRBV3-1 (or the pseudogene TRBV3-2) with TRBJ2-1; D remains ambiguous. CDR3 size: 11 residues. Trimming cost V 1 base and J 10 bases, with 5 bases left between them. The germline V gene encodes CDR1 LGHDT and CDR2 YNNKEL (reference sequence). This CDR3 is CASSQVEEQFF. The CDR3 region has the DNA TGTGCCAGCAGCCAAGTGGAGGAGCAGTTCTTC.

The chain employs TRBV29-1 and TRBJ1-3; D unresolved. The ends were cut back, 3 bases at V and 5 bases at J, with 5 bases in the middle. CDR1 and CDR2 (germline): SQVTM, ANQGSEA. CDR3 size: 11 residues. CDR3 in amino acids: CSVEERNTIYF. For the CDR3, the DNA is TGCAGCGTTGAGGAGAGAAACACCATATATTTT.

J is TRBJ1-1 and V is TRBV11-2; D not resolved. This CDR3 has 17 residues. With 3 bases removed from V and 1 base from J, the gap between germline ends came to 18 bases. Germline-derived CDR1 and CDR2 are SGHAT and FQNNGV. This CDR3 reads CASSFGLSDFENTEAFF. The CDR3 nucleotides are TGTGCCAGCAGCTTCGGGTTGTCCGATTTCGAGAACACTGAAGCTTTCTTT. The whole variable domain, remainder taken from reference TRBV11-2 and TRBJ1-1, is EAGVAQSPRYKIIEKRQSVAFWCNPISGHATLYWYQQILGQGPKLLIQFQNNGVVDDSQLPKDRFSAERLKGVDSTLKIQPAKLEDSAVYLCASSFGLSDFENTEAFFGQGTRLTVV.

The CDR3 bases are TGCGCCAGCAGCCCAGGACAATCCCGGCACGAAAAACTGTTTTTT. This codes for CASSPGQSRHEKLFF. This rearrangement joins TRBV4-3 to TRBJ1-4, with a possible D match to TRBD1 (5 bases). The V and J ends lost 4 bases and 8 bases respectively, with 17 bases between them. The CDR3 sequence is 15 residues long. Germline CDR1 LGHNA, CDR2 YSLEER.

This sequence joins TRBV12-3 or TRBV12-4 and TRBJ2-3; D may be TRBD2 (5 bases). This CDR3 comprises 12 residues. Trimming stripped 3 bases from V and 14 bases from J, with 15 bases between. DNA for the CDR3: TGTGCCAGCAGTTTCGACACTAGTCGAGGGTATTTT. It is translated as CASSFDTSRGYF.

This chain links TRBV6-2 or TRBV6-3 with TRBJ1-2; 7 nucleotides line up with TRBD1. CDR1 is MNHEY and CDR2 is SVGEGT in the germline V gene. With 6 bases clipped from V and 3 bases from J, the junction kept 7 bases outside the gene matches. The CDR3 runs to 14 residues. For the CDR3, the DNA is TGTGCCAGCAGCCTACAGGGGTCCGACTATGGCTACACCTTC. Translating it yields CASSLQGSDYGYTF.

The chain carries TRBV7-6 and TRBJ2-1; D not resolved. Germline CDR1 SGHVS, CDR2 FNYEAQ. The CDR3 is 13 residues long. V gave up 0 bases and J gave up 3 bases, with 3 bases separating them. DNA of the CDR3: TGTGCCAGCAGCTTAGCCCGCTACAATGAGCAGTTCTTC. It codes for CASSLARYNEQFF.

The V call is TRBV6-2 or TRBV6-3, the J call TRBJ2-1; TRBD2 might be the D (5 bases). The V and J ends lost 2 bases and 2 bases respectively, with 16 bases between them. CDR1 and CDR2 from the germline V gene are MNHEY and SVGEGT. CDR3 length: 17 amino acids. CDR3 nucleotides: TGTGCCAGCAGTTACGTAAGAGGGAAGGTCGCCTACAATGAGCAGTTCTTC. Protein: CASSYVRGKVAYNEQFF.

The chain links TRBV5-4 to TRBJ2-1, with TRBD2 identical over 7 bases. V trimming: 4 bases; J trimming: 3 bases; junction bases outside the gene matches: 10. There are 16 residues in the CDR3. Germline CDR1 reads SGHNT; CDR2 reads YYREEE (reference sequence). The CDR3 nucleotides read TGTGCCAGCAGCCCGGGGGGTAGCGGAGTCTACAATGAGCAGTTCTTC. Translating gives CASSPGGSGVYNEQFF. The complete variable domain, with remaining parts taken from reference TRBV5-4 and TRBJ2-1, reads ETGVTQSPTHLIKTRGQQVTLRCSSQSGHNTVSWYQQALGQGPQFIFQYYREEENGRGNFPPRFSGLQFPNYSSELNVNALELDDSALYLCASSPGGSGVYNEQFFGPGTRLTVL.

This chain connects TRBV30 to TRBJ2-3, with 16 positions matching TRBD2. The CDR3 has 16 residues. The junction had 5 bases not matched to a gene; V was cut back by 4 bases and J by 4 bases. Germline V lookup: CDR1 GTSNPN, CDR2 SVGIG (reference sequence). The chain's CDR3 is CAWTSGTSGRADTQYF. CDR3 sequence (DNA): TGTGCCTGGACCTCCGGGACTAGCGGGAGGGCAGATACGCAGTATTTT.

The CDR3 coding sequence is TGTGCCAGCAGCTTAACTAGCGGCACCTACAATGAGCAGTTCTTC. Protein: CASSLTSGTYNEQFF. The chain has TRBV7-2 and TRBJ2-1; 8 bases are a match to TRBD2. CDR1 SGHTA and CDR2 FQGNSA come from the germline V gene. V shed 2 bases, J shed 2 bases, and the junction held 2 bases outside the gene matches. The CDR3 runs to 15 residues.